A selection of T cell receptor beta chains follows, all from one sample in a study of blood T cell repertoires in COVID-19. TCRdb's copy holds only in-frame clones and misses some; the assay was immunoSEQ multiplex PCR. Among 200,000 to 300,000 clones listed, roughly 84% were seen once. Input material: peripheral blood. Receptors originate from a man aged 35 to 55 with acute or convalescent COVID-19. Both conserved end residues are part of each CDR3. A D gene is named only where the DNA matches it firmly. The size entry is marked missing in some rows and otherwise reads once, few, many or a size class.

14	TRBV4-3	TRBJ2-6	TRBD1	few	TGCGCCAGCAGCCAAGATAGGGACAGGGGAATCCTGACTTTC	CASSQDRDRGILTF
17	TRBV5-1	TRBJ2-1	TRBD2	-	TGCGCCAGCAGCTTGGGGCCCCTAGCGGGAGGGAACAATGAGCAGTTCTTC	CASSLGPLAGGNNEQFF
20	TRBV21-1	TRBJ1-2	-	-	TGTGCCAGCAGCGCACCGGGACAGGGTTGCATCACTTGGACTCACAATTACTACACCTTC	CASSAPGQGCITWTHNYYTF
14	TRBV6-5	TRBJ1-1	TRBD1	-	TGTGCCAGCAGTAGGGAGACAGGGGGCTTTGAAGCTTTCTTT	CASSRETGGFEAFF
13	TRBV3-1/TRBV3-2	TRBJ1-6	-	few	TGTGCCAGCAGCCGGGGAGAAAGTTCACCCCTCCACTTT	CASSRGESSPLHF
16	TRBV30	TRBJ2-3	TRBD2	-	TGTGCCTGGAGGAGTAGGACTAGCGAGTTCACAGATACGCAGTATTTT	CAWRSRTSEFTDTQYF
16	TRBV11-2	TRBJ2-1	TRBD2	-	TGTGCCAGCAGCCCCCCCGGACTAGCAAGCGTCTATGAGCAGTTCTTC	CASSPPGLASVYEQFF
15	TRBV3-1/TRBV3-2	TRBJ1-4	-	-	TGTGCCAGCAGCCCCGAGTCCGGGGATGGAGAAAAACTGTTTTTT	CASSPESGDGEKLFF
16	TRBV9	TRBJ2-1	-	once	TGTGCCAGCAGCGAGAACTTAGATCGCTCCTACAATGAGCAGTTCTTC	CASSENLDRSYNEQFF
16	TRBV7-2	TRBJ2-1	-	-	TGTGCCAGCAACTCGGCGTATGACATCGTGTTCAATGAGCAGTTCTTC	CASNSAYDIVFNEQFF